The sequence of this TCR beta chain was determined in a study of T cell responses to AZD1222 COVID-19 vaccine. Measured with immunoSEQ multiplex PCR; TCRdb has only the in-frame clones, and not every one. The sample consists of some 150,000 clones, 85% to 90% of them appearing once. This clone was observed a single time. Its antigen is still unknown. Findings and limits, study-wide: Distributed over spike, vaccine-associated CD4 TCRs predominated at 160-218 and 743-854. Among AZD1222 vaccinees, only 5 or 6 were seropositive at baseline. Spike-specific TCR repertoires showed rising breadth and depth after two AZD1222 doses.

The V and J ends lost 3 bases and 4 bases, in that order; junction bases with no gene match: 5. Germline V gene sequence: CDR1 SEHNR, CDR2 FQNEAQ (reference sequence). There are 14 residues in the CDR3. Specimen: peripheral blood, collected 28 days after the second AZD1222 dose. The chain couples TRBV7-9 to TRBJ1-1; 7 nucleotides match TRBD1. This clonotype originated in an adult who received the AZD1222 COVID-19 vaccine. The CDR3 DNA sequence: TGTGCCAGCAGCTTGCTCCGACAGGGCACTGAAGCTTTCTTT. It translates to CASSLLRQGTEAFF.